This T cell receptor beta chain was captured in a study of shared clonotypes between healthy human individuals. Study background: Three plates were used per donor for CD4 naive, three for CD4 memory, two for CD8 naive and one for CD8 memory.

To note about this clone: Its target is not known.

Overall study findings and caveats: Estimated richness values were generally larger in naive subsets than in memory subsets.

Positively selected for CCR7, the CD45RO-negative cells used as naive CD8 cells excluded terminally differentiated effector memory CD45RA+ cells. All donors were Caucasian adults living in Nashville, Tennessee. Deep was the level used in running the assay. Libraries were prepared by immunoSEQ multiplex PCR; TCRdb keeps only in-frame clonotypes and omits some of them. The data show roughly 810,000 clones, about 96% seen once. This clonotype was obtained from a man aged 25 to 40 in good health. The sequenced material came from naive CD8+ T cells sorted from blood.

This chain's CDR3 is CASSRTESNQPQHF. The CDR3 region has the DNA TGTGCCAGCAGCCGGACAGAGAGCAATCAGCCCCAGCATTTT. V is TRBV7-9 and J is TRBJ1-5; D possibly corresponds to TRBD1 (6 bases). The CDR3 length is 14 residues. V dropped 5 bases and J dropped 1 base, with 9 bases sitting between them. Germline V lookup: CDR1 SEHNR, CDR2 FQNEAQ (reference sequence).